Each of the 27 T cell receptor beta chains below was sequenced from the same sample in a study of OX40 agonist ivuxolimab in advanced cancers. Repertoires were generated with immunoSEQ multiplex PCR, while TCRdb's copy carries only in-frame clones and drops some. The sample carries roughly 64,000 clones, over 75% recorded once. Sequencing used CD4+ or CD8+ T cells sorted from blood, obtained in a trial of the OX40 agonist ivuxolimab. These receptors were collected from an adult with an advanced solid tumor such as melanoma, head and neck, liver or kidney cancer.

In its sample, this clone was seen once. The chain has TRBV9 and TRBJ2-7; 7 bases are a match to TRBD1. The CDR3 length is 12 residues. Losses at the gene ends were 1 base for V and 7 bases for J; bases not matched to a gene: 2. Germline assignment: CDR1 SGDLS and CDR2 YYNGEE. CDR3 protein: CASSVSTGEQYF. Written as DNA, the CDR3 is TGTGCCAGCAGCGTATCGACAGGGGAGCAGTACTTC.

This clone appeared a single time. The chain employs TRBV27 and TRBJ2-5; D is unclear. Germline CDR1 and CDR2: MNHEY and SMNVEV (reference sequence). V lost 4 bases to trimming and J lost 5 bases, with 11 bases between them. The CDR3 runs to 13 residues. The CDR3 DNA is TGTGCCAGCAGTTCGAGTCTCTGGGAGACCCAGTACTTC. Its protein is CASSSSLWETQYF.

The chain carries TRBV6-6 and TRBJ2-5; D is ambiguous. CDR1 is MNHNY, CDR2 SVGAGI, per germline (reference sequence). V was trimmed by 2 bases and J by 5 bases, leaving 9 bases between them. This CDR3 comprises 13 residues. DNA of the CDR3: TGTGCCAGCAGTTACCTAAACCTTGAGACCCAGTACTTC. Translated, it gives CASSYLNLETQYF.

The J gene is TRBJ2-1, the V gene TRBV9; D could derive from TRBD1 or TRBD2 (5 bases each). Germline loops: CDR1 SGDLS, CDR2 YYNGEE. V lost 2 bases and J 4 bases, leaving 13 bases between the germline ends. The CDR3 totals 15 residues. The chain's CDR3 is CASSVLSEGYNEQFF. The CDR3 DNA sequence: TGTGCCAGCAGCGTGTTAAGCGAGGGGTACAATGAGCAGTTCTTC. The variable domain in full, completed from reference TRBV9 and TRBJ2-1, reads DSGVTQTPKHLITATGQRVTLRCSPRSGDLSVYWYQQSLDQGLQFLIQYYNGEERAKGNILERFSAQQFPDLHSELNLSSLELGDSALYFCASSVLSEGYNEQFFGPGTRLTVL.

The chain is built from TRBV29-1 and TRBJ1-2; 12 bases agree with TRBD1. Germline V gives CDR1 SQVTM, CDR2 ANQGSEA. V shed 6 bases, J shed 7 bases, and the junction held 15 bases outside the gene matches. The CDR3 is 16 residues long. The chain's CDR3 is CSVPFWGGTGGFGYTF. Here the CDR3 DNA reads TGCAGCGTCCCCTTCTGGGGTGGGACAGGGGGCTTTGGCTACACCTTC.

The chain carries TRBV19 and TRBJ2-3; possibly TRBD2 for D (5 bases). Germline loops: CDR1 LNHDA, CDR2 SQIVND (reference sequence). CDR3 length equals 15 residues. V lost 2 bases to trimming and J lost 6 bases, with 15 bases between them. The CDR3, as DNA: TGTGCCAGTAGTATACTCCTCGGTGGCGGGGATACGCAGTATTTT. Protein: CASSILLGGGDTQYF.

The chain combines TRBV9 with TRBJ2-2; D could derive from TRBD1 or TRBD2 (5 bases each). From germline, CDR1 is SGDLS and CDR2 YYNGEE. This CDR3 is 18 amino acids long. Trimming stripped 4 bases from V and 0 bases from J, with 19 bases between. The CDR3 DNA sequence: TGTGCCAGCAGCCCCCGTGGGGGACCCGGCCCGAACACCGGGGAGCTGTTTTTT. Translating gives CASSPRGGPGPNTGELFF.

CDR3 DNA: TGTGCCAGCAGCTTAGTCGCCGGGACTAGCTACAATGAGCAGTTCTTC. Protein sequence: CASSLVAGTSYNEQFF. The rearrangement joins TRBV7-9 to TRBJ2-1; 8 positions match TRBD2. CDR1 and CDR2 (germline): SEHNR, FQNEAQ (reference sequence). After removal of 1 base from V and 3 bases from J, the junction contained 5 bases not matched to a gene. This CDR3 comprises 16 residues.

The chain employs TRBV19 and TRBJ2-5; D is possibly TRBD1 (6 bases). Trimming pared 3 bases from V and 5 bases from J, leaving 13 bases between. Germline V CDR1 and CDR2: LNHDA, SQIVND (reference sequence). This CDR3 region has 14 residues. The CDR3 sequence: CASSIKDSWETQYF. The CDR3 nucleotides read TGTGCCAGTAGTATTAAGGACAGTTGGGAGACCCAGTACTTC.

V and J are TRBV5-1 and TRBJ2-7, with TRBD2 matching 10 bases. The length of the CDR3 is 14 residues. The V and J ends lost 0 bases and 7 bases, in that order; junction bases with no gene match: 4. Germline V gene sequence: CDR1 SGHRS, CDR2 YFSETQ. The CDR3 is CASSLVSGGLEQYF. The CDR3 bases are TGCGCCAGCAGCTTGGTTAGCGGGGGGCTAGAGCAGTACTTC.

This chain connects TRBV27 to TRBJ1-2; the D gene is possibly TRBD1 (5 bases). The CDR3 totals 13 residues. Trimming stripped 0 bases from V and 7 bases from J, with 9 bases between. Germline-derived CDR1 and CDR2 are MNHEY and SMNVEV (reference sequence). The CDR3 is CASSLSIGVGYTF. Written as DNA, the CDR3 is TGTGCCAGCAGTTTATCGATAGGGGTTGGCTACACCTTC.

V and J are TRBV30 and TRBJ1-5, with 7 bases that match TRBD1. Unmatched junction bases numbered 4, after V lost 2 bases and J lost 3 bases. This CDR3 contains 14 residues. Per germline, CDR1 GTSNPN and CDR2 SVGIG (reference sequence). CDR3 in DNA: TGTGCCTGGAGTTACAGGGGATTCAATCAGCCCCAGCATTTT. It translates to CAWSYRGFNQPQHF.

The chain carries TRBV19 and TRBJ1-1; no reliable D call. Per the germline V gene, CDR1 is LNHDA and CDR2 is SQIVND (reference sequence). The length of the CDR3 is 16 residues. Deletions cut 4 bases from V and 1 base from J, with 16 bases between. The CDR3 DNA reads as TGTGCCAGTAGTACCTGGGAGGACTTTAAGAACACTGAAGCTTTCTTT. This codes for CASSTWEDFKNTEAFF.

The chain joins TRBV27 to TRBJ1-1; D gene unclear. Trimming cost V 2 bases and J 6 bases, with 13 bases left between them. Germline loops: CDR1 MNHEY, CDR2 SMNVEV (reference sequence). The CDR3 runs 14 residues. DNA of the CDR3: TGTGCCAGCAGTTTAGATTGGACCTTGGCTGAAGCTTTCTTT. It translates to CASSLDWTLAEAFF.

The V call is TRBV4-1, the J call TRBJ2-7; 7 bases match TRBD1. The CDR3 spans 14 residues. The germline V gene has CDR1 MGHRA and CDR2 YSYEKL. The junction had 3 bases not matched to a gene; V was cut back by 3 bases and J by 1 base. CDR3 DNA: TGCGCCAGCAGCCAGGAGGACAGGTCCTACGAGCAGTACTTC. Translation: CASSQEDRSYEQYF.

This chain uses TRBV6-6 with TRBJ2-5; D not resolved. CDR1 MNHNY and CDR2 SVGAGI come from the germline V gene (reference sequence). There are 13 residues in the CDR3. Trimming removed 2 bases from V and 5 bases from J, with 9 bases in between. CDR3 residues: CASSYGPWETQYF. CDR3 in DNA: TGTGCCAGCAGTTACGGGCCTTGGGAGACCCAGTACTTC.

CDR3 residues: CASSLPGQPAYEQYF. CDR3 in DNA: TGCGCCAGCAGCTTGCCGGGACAGCCAGCCTACGAGCAGTACTTC. The V gene is TRBV5-1, the J gene TRBJ2-7, with 7 bases identical to TRBD1. From germline, CDR1 is SGHRS and CDR2 YFSETQ. The CDR3 runs 15 residues. V lost 1 base, J lost 2 bases, and 6 bases stayed unmatched.

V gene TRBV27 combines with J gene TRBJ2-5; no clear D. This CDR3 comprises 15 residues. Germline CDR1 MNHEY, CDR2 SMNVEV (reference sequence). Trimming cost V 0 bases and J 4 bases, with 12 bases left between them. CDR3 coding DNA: TGTGCCAGCAGTTTATCGACCGACGATGGAGAGACCCAGTACTTC. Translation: CASSLSTDDGETQYF.

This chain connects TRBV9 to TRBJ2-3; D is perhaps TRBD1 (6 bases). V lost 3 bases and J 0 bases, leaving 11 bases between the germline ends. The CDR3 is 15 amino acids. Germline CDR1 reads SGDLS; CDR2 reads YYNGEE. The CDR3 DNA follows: TGTGCCAGCAGCGAAACAGGGTTTAGCACAGATACGCAGTATTTT. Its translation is CASSETGFSTDTQYF.

The chain's CDR3 is CASSLPSGEIASTDTQYF. CDR3 nucleotide sequence: TGCGCCAGCAGCTTGCCTAGCGGGGAGATAGCTAGCACAGATACGCAGTATTTT. J is TRBJ2-3 and V is TRBV5-1, with TRBD2 identical over 9 bases. The V and J ends lost 1 base and 0 bases, in that order; junction bases with no gene match: 9. The CDR3 extends over 18 amino acids. Per the germline V gene, CDR1 is SGHRS and CDR2 is YFSETQ.

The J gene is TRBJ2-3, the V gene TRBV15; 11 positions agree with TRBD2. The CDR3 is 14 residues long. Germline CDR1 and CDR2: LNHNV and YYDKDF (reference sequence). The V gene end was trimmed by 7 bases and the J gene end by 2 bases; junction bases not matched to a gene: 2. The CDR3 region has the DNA TGTGCCACCAAGACTAGCGGGATCACAGATACGCAGTATTTT. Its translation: CATKTSGITDTQYF.

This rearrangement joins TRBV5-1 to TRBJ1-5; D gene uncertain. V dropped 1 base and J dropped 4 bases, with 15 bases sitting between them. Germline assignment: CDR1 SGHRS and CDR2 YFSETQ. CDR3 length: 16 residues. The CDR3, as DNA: TGCGCCAGCAGCTTGAACGCAGATTTTCCTAATCAGCCCCAGCATTTT. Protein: CASSLNADFPNQPQHF.

The CDR3 DNA reads as TGTGCCAGCAGTTTATCATACCACTACGAGCAGTACTTC. Translating gives CASSLSYHYEQYF. This chain connects TRBV27 to TRBJ2-7, with D hard to call. Germline assignment: CDR1 MNHEY and CDR2 SMNVEV (reference sequence). Trimming removed 0 bases at V and 3 bases at J, with 6 bases between. The CDR3 is made up of 13 amino acids.

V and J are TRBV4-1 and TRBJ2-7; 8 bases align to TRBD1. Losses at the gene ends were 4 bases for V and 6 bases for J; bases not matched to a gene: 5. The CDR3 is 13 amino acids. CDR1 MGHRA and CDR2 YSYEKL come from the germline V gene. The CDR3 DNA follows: TGCGCCAGCAGCCCAATCGACAGGGGCGAGCAGTACTTC. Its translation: CASSPIDRGEQYF.

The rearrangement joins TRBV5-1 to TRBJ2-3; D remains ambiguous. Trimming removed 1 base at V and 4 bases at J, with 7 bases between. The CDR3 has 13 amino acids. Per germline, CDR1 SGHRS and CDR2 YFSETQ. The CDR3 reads CASSLRAPDTQYF. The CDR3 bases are TGCGCCAGCAGCTTGAGGGCCCCAGATACGCAGTATTTT.

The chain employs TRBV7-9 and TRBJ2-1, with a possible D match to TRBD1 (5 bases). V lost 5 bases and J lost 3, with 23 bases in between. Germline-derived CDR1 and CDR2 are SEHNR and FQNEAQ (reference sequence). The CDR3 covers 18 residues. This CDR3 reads CASSRPRVSDLGYNEQFF. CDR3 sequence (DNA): TGTGCCAGCAGCCGCCCCAGGGTTAGTGATCTGGGCTACAATGAGCAGTTCTTC.

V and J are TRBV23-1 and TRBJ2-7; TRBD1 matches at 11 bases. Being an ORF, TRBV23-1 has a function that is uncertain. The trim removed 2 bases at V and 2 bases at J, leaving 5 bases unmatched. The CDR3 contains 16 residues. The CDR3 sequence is CASSQAGQGVPYEQYF. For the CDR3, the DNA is TGCGCCAGCAGTCAAGCGGGACAGGGGGTCCCCTACGAGCAGTACTTC.